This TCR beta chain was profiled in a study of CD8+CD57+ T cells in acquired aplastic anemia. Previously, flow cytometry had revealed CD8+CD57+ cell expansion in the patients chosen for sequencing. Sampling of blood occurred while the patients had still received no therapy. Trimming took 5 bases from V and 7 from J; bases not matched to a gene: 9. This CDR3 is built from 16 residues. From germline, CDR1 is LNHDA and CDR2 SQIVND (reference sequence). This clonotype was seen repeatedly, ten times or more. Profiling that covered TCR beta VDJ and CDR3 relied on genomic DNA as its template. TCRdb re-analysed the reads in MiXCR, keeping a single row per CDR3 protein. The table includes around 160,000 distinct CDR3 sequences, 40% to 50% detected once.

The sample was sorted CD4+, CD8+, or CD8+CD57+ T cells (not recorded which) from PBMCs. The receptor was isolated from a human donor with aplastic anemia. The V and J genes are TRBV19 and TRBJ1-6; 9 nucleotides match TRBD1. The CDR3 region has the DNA TGTGCCAGTAGTGGTGGGACAGGGTGGAGGAATTCACCCCTCCACTTT. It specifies CASSGGTGWRNSPLHF.